Sequencing of this TCR beta chain was carried out in a study of shared clonotypes between healthy human individuals. Study-level results: Compared with clonotypes that all four donors shared, non-shared clonotypes had lower generation probabilities.

Deep-level assay runs were performed. Produced via immunoSEQ multiplex PCR; TCRdb's table is partial and in-frame only. The sample has 150,000 to 200,000 clones, about 66% seen once. CDR3 length: 17 residues. Germline V CDR1 and CDR2: SGHRS, YFSETQ. V was clipped by 2 bases and J by 1 base, with 17 bases between them. Details on this clone: Its antigen is as yet unknown.

From CD4+ cells came CD45RA+ naive and CD45RA-negative memory subsets. The chain employs TRBV5-1 and TRBJ2-3, with D perhaps matching TRBD1 (6 bases). The receptor was isolated from a man aged 25 to 40 in good health. Sequences were obtained from memory CD4+ T cells sorted from blood. As for subset: CD45RA-negative fraction. The CDR3 nucleotides are TGCGCCAGCAGCTTCCAAGGCGGACAGTACGGCACAGATACGCAGTATTTT. This gives the protein CASSFQGGQYGTDTQYF.